This T cell receptor (beta chain) derives from a study of shared clonotypes between healthy human individuals. Study details: Ranging from 18 to 49 in age, donors were a couple of women and three men.

The CDR3 contains 15 residues. After removal of 0 bases from V and 5 bases from J, the junction contained 7 bases not matched to a gene. In germline, CDR1 is SGHRS, CDR2 YFSETQ. This clone was counted ten times or more. Splitting of each subset's genomic DNA was done evenly across several immunoSEQ plates. Profiling relied on immunoSEQ multiplex PCR, and the TCRdb table lists in-frame clones only, not all of them. The repertoire holds roughly 680,000 clones, with 72% as singletons. The clonotype was recovered from a woman between 25 and 40 years old in good health. The sequencing sample was made of memory CD4+ T cells sorted from blood. Subset indicated: CD45RA-negative fraction. This sequence joins TRBV5-1 and TRBJ2-5, with 7 bases aligning to TRBD2. The CDR3 DNA sequence: TGCGCCAGCAGCTTGGGAGCGGGGAGTGGGGAGACCCAGTACTTC. Its translation is CASSLGAGSGETQYF.